This paragraph reports one TCR beta chain. Its antigen remains unidentified. Treatment given: roughly 11-day PBMC culture with coronavirus spike peptide pools or control peptides (ViraFEST assay). These data come from a study of vaccination and CD4 T cells after COVID-19. Study as a whole: Convalescent participants consisted of six males and four females, two being Hispanic. Overlapping SARS-CoV-2, HCoV-NL63, HCoV-OC43 and HCoV-229E spike peptides were used to stimulate cells. Study-wide results and caveats: Counts of SARS-CoV-2-reactive clonotypes had a median that went from 21 to 38, a nonsignificant change.

Cultured CD4+ T cell DNA underwent sequencing with the Oncomine TCR Beta short-read assay. TCRdb analysed the PCR reads with MiXCR anew, one entry per CDR3 protein. Here the sample spans some 12,000 distinct CDR3 sequences, over 55% being singletons. The CDR3 loop spans 15 amino acids. The germline gives CDR1 SGHVS, CDR2 FQNEAQ. Trimming shortened V by 0 bases and J by 1 base, and 9 bases separated the two germline ends. The TCR was taken from a human donor who had recovered from COVID-19. Material for sequencing was CD4+ T cells from blood, cultured in vitro. The chain links TRBV7-8 to TRBJ1-1; D perhaps matches TRBD1 (5 bases). The CDR3 is CASSLAGQKNTEAFF. CDR3 DNA sequence: TGTGCCAGCAGCTTAGCCGGACAAAAGAACACTGAAGCTTTCTTT. Complete variable domain (other parts from reference TRBV7-8 and TRBJ1-1): GAGVSQSPRYKVAKRGQDVALRCDPISGHVSLFWYQQALGQGPEFLTYFQNEAQLDKSGLPSDRFFAERPEGSVSTLKIQRTQQEDSAVYLCASSLAGQKNTEAFFGQGTRLTVV.